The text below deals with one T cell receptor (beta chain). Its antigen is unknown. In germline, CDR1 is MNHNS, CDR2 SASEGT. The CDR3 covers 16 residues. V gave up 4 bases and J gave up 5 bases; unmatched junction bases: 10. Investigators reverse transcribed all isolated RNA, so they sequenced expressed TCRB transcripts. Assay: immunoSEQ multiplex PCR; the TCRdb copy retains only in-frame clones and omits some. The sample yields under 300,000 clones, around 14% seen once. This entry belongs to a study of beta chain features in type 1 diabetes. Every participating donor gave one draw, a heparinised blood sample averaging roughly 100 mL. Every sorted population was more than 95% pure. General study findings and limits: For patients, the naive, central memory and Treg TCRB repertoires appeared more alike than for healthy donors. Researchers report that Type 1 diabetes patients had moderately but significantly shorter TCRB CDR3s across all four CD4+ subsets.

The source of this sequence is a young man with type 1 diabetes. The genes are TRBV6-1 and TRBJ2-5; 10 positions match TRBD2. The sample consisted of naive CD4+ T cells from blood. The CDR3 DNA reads TGTGCCAGCAGTGGAAGGGCTAGCGGGAGATCGGAGACCCAGTACTTC. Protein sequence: CASSGRASGRSETQYF.